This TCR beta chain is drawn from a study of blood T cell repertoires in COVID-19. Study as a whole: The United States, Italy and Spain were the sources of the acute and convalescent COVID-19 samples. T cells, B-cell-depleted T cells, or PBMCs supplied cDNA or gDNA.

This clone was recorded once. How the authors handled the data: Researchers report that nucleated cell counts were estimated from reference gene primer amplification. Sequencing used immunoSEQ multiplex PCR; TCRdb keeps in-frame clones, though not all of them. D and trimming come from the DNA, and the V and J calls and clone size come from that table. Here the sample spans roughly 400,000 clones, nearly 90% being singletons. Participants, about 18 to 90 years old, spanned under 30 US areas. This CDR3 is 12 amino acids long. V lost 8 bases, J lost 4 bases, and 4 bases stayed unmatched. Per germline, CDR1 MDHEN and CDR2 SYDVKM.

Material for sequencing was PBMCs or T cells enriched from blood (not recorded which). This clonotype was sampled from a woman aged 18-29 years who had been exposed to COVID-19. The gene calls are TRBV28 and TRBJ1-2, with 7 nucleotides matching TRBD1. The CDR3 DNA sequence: TGTGCCAGCGGACAGGCACCCTATGGCTACACCTTC. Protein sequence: CASGQAPYGYTF.